One and the same sample provided the 5 T cell receptor beta chains below, sequenced in a study of PD-L1 blockade in urothelial cancer. Time point specified: pretreatment peripheral blood. Clones were read by immunoSEQ multiplex PCR, and TCRdb kept only the in-frame ones, dropping some. The sample lists 70,000 to 100,000 clones, over 80% occurring once. The specimen comprised PBMCs, sampled around atezolizumab (anti-PD-L1) treatment. The receptors derive from a man between 60 and 70 years old with urothelial cancer.

The chain joins TRBV30 to TRBJ1-2; D is unclear. Germline V CDR1 and CDR2: GTSNPN, SVGIG (reference sequence). Trimming removed 3 bases from V and 8 bases from J, with 16 bases in between. The CDR3 loop spans 13 amino acids. The CDR3 DNA reads TGTGCCTGGAGCGGAGGCGGAGTCGCCGGCTACACCTTC. Translating it yields CAWSGGGVAGYTF. Looking up the rest from reference TRBV30 and TRBJ1-2 gives the full variable domain: SQTIHQWPATLVQPVGSPLSLECTVEGTSNPNLYWYRQAAGRGLQLLFYSVGIGQISSEVPQNLSASRPQDRQFILSSKKLLLSDSGFYLCAWSGGGVAGYTFGSGTRLTVV.

The chain employs TRBV19 and TRBJ2-2; D is possibly TRBD2 (6 bases). The V end was cut by 6 bases, the J end by 8 bases, with 13 bases between. Germline CDR1 is LNHDA and CDR2 is SQIVND (reference sequence). CDR3 size: 13 residues. CDR3 protein: CASSPTSRGELFF. The DNA of the CDR3 is TGTGCCAGTAGCCCCACTAGCCGTGGGGAGCTGTTTTTT.

The chain links TRBV18 to TRBJ2-7; D not certain. CDR1 and CDR2 (germline): KGHSH, LQKENI. Trimming cost V 1 base and J 1 base, with 8 bases left between them. The CDR3 is 14 amino acids. The CDR3 coding sequence is TGTGCCAGCTCACCACTCCAGTCTTCCTACGAGCAGTACTTC. Its translation is CASSPLQSSYEQYF. Looking up the rest from reference TRBV18 and TRBJ2-7 gives the full variable domain: NAGVMQNPRHLVRRRGQEARLRCSPMKGHSHVYWYRQLPEEGLKFMVYLQKENIIDESGMPKERFSAEFPKEGPSILRIQQVVRGDSAAYFCASSPLQSSYEQYFGPGTRLTVT.

The chain combines TRBV5-6 with TRBJ2-1; 9 bases match TRBD2. CDR1 and CDR2 from the germline V gene are SGHDT and YYEEEE. Trimming at V came to 5 bases and at J to 4 bases, leaving 16 bases not matched to a gene. The CDR3 covers 18 residues. The CDR3 sequence: CASSAMTSGNLRYNEQFF. The CDR3 coding sequence is TGTGCCAGCAGTGCTATGACTAGCGGAAACCTCCGGTACAATGAGCAGTTCTTC.

This clone was seen once. The V call is TRBV10-1, the J call TRBJ1-4, with D unclear. The CDR3 covers 13 residues. Germline V lookup: CDR1 WNHNN, CDR2 SYGVQD (reference sequence). V was cut by 9 bases and J by 7 bases, with 15 bases left in between. The CDR3 is CARKLGLREKLFF. The CDR3 nucleotides are TGCGCCAGGAAGCTCGGGTTGCGTGAAAAACTGTTTTTT.